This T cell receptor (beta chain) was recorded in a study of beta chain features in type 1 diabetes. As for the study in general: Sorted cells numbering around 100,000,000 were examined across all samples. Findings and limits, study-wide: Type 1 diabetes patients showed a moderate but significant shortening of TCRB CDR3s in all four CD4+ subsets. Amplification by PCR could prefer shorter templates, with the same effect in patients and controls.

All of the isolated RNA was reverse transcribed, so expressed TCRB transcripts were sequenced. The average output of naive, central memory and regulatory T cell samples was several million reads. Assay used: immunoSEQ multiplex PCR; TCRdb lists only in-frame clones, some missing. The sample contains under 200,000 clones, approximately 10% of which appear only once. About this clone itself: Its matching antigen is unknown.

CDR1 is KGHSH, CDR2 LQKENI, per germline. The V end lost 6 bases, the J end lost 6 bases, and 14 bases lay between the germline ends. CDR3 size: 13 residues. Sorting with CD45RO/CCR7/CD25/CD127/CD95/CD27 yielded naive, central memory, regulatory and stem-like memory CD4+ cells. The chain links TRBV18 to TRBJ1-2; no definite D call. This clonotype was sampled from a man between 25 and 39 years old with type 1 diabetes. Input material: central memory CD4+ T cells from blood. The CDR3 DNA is TGTGCCAGCTCTGTTGACGGGGAGGATGGCTACACCTTC. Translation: CASSVDGEDGYTF. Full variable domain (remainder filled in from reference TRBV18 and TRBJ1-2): NAGVMQNPRHLVRRRGQEARLRCSPMKGHSHVYWYRQLPEEGLKFMVYLQKENIIDESGMPKERFSAEFPKEGPSILRIQQVVRGDSAAYFCASSVDGEDGYTFGSGTRLTVV.